The 24 T cell receptor beta chains presented below share a single source sample, sequenced in a study of blood T cell repertoires in COVID-19. Assay used: immunoSEQ multiplex PCR; TCRdb lists only in-frame clones, some missing. The sample lists about 320,000 clones; about 85% were seen once. Sequencing input: PBMCs or T cells enriched from blood (not recorded which). The source of these receptors is a woman in her 30s who had recovered from COVID-19.

The rearrangement uses TRBV14 and TRBJ2-3; D remains ambiguous. CDR1 is SGHDN, CDR2 FVKESK, per germline. V was shortened by 0 bases and J by 2 bases, with 18 bases between the two germline ends. The CDR3 is made up of 18 amino acids. DNA of the CDR3: TGTGCCAGCAGCCAAGATAATTTCCTGGTAATGGCCACAGATACGCAGTATTTT. Protein product: CASSQDNFLVMATDTQYF.

The chain links TRBV19 to TRBJ2-2; no definite D call. V was clipped by 3 bases and J by 1 base, with 9 bases between them. The CDR3 sequence is 15 residues long. Germline V gene data show CDR1 as LNHDA and CDR2 as SQIVND (reference sequence). CDR3 residues: CASSILQMNTGELFF. CDR3 coding DNA: TGTGCCAGTAGTATTTTACAGATGAACACCGGGGAGCTGTTTTTT.

This chain joins TRBV6-5 and TRBJ1-4, with D perhaps matching TRBD1 (5 bases). The CDR3 totals 13 residues. Germline V gives CDR1 MNHEY, CDR2 SVGAGI. Trimming took off 10 bases at V and 8 bases at J, with 17 bases between the two ends. The CDR3 nucleotides read TGTGCCACCAGGGCGGGACTAGGGGAAAAACTGTTTTTT. Encoded protein: CATRAGLGEKLFF.

The V gene is TRBV6-1, the J gene TRBJ2-1; 8 bases are shared with TRBD1. Losses at the gene ends were 3 bases for V and 7 bases for J; bases not matched to a gene: 20. This CDR3 region has 19 residues. Germline values: CDR1 MNHNS, CDR2 SASEGT. The CDR3 reads CASSEAQPFAQGAANEQFF. CDR3 in DNA: TGTGCCAGCAGTGAGGCTCAACCCTTCGCCCAGGGGGCGGCGAATGAGCAGTTCTTC.

This chain uses TRBV4-2 with TRBJ2-1; TRBD1 is a possible D gene (5 bases). Trimming took 1 base from V and 8 from J, leaving 9 bases between them. From germline, CDR1 is LGHNA and CDR2 YNFKEQ. This CDR3 spans 13 amino acids. The CDR3 loop reads CASSQAGYHEQFF. CDR3 DNA sequence: TGTGCCAGCAGCCAAGCAGGGTACCATGAGCAGTTCTTC.

The chain couples TRBV11-2 to TRBJ2-7; D possibly corresponds to TRBD1 (6 bases). CDR1 is SGHAT and CDR2 is FQNNGV in the germline V gene. Trimming took 5 bases from V and 7 from J, leaving 18 bases between them. The CDR3 covers 14 residues. The chain's CDR3 is CASSPSGPQGEQYF. In DNA, the CDR3 is TGTGCCAGCAGCCCATCGGGACCCCAGGGGGAGCAGTACTTC.

This sequence joins TRBV5-1 and TRBJ2-7, with 7 bases matching TRBD1. The CDR3 runs 14 residues. V lost 5 bases and J lost 0; bases outside the gene matches: 5. Germline V gene sequence: CDR1 SGHRS, CDR2 YFSETQ. CDR3 loop: CASRSGTDSYEQYF. CDR3 in DNA: TGCGCCAGCAGGTCCGGGACAGACTCCTACGAGCAGTACTTC.

The V and J genes are TRBV5-4 and TRBJ1-6, with TRBD1 as a possible D gene (5 bases). With 0 bases removed from V and 10 bases from J, the gap between germline ends came to 17 bases. Germline values: CDR1 SGHNT, CDR2 YYREEE (reference sequence). This CDR3 region has 16 residues. CDR3 nucleotides: TGTGCCAGCAGCTTGGCCCTGGCAGGGCCAGACTCACCCCTCCACTTT. Protein sequence: CASSLALAGPDSPLHF.

V is TRBV4-3 and J is TRBJ1-4, with 7 bases identical to TRBD1. Germline CDR1 LGHNA, CDR2 YSLEER. J lost 10 bases, V lost 0 bases, and 11 bases had no gene match. This CDR3 contains 16 residues. The CDR3 sequence is CASSQDRIRQGGKLFF. The CDR3, as DNA: TGCGCCAGCAGCCAAGATCGAATCCGTCAGGGGGGAAAACTGTTTTTT.

The chain is built from TRBV27 and TRBJ2-1, with D maybe TRBD2 (7 bases). This CDR3 spans 12 amino acids. Deletions cut 3 bases from V and 9 bases from J, with 9 bases between. Germline loops: CDR1 MNHEY, CDR2 SMNVEV (reference sequence). The CDR3 loop reads CASSFAGAEQFF. DNA of the CDR3: TGTGCCAGCAGTTTTGCGGGGGCTGAGCAGTTCTTC.

The genes are TRBV4-2 and TRBJ1-1, with 10 nucleotides matching TRBD1. The CDR3 contains 15 residues. CDR1 is LGHNA, CDR2 YNFKEQ, per germline. Trimming took 3 bases from V and 6 from J; bases not matched to a gene: 7. CDR3 protein: CASSQLTGGVAEAFF. The CDR3 DNA sequence: TGTGCCAGCAGCCAGTTGACAGGGGGCGTTGCTGAAGCTTTCTTT.

V and J are TRBV19 and TRBJ1-6; TRBD1 matches at 9 bases. Germline V gene lookup returns CDR1 LNHDA and CDR2 SQIVND (reference sequence). The V segment lost 6 bases and the J segment 7 bases; nucleotides outside the gene matches: 7. The CDR3 runs 15 residues. The CDR3 bases are TGTGCCAGTAGCCGCTCTACAGGGGGCAATTCACCCCTCCACTTT. It translates to CASSRSTGGNSPLHF. Based on the CDR3 plus reference TRBV19 and TRBJ1-6, the full variable domain is DGGITQSPKYLFRKEGQNVTLSCEQNLNHDAMYWYRQDPGQGLRLIYYSQIVNDFQKGDIAEGYSVSREKKESFPLTVTSAQKNPTAFYLCASSRSTGGNSPLHFGNGTRLTVT.

CDR3 sequence: CASKDRVSTDTQYF. As DNA, the CDR3 is TGTGCCAGTAAAGACAGGGTCAGCACAGATACGCAGTATTTT. The rearrangement uses TRBV19 and TRBJ2-3; 7 bases align to TRBD1. Looked up from germline, CDR1 is LNHDA and CDR2 is SQIVND (reference sequence). The trim removed 7 bases at V and 0 bases at J, leaving 4 bases unmatched. This CDR3 comprises 14 residues. The full variable domain, with the rest looked up from reference TRBV19 and TRBJ2-3, is DGGITQSPKYLFRKEGQNVTLSCEQNLNHDAMYWYRQDPGQGLRLIYYSQIVNDFQKGDIAEGYSVSREKKESFPLTVTSAQKNPTAFYLCASKDRVSTDTQYFGPGTRLTVL.

The rearrangement uses TRBV7-3 and TRBJ2-1; D might be TRBD2 (5 bases). Germline lookup yields CDR1 SGHTA and CDR2 FQGTGA. CDR3 length: 15 amino acids. The V and J ends lost 1 base and 3 bases respectively, with 10 bases between them. This CDR3 reads CASSLNGGYYNEQFF. CDR3 coding DNA: TGTGCCAGCAGCTTAAACGGCGGGTACTACAATGAGCAGTTCTTC.

The V call is TRBV7-6, the J call TRBJ2-7, with 10 bases aligning to TRBD1. V shed 6 bases, J shed 2 bases, and the junction held 13 bases outside the gene matches. CDR1 is SGHVS, CDR2 FNYEAQ, per germline. This CDR3 contains 17 residues. CDR3 region: CASSRTSGTGVPYEQYF. The CDR3 DNA reads as TGTGCCAGCAGTCGAACATCCGGGACAGGGGTCCCCTACGAGCAGTACTTC. The full variable domain, in which reference TRBV7-6 and TRBJ2-7 provide the parts outside the CDR3, is GAGVSQSPRYKVTKRGQDVALRCDPISGHVSLYWYRQALGQGPEFLTYFNYEAQQDKSGLPNDRFSAERPEGSISTLTIQRTEQRDSAMYRCASSRTSGTGVPYEQYFGPGTRLTVT.

The rearrangement links TRBV12-3 or TRBV12-4 to TRBJ1-4, with D unresolved. The CDR3 sequence is 13 residues long. V was cut by 3 bases and J by 8 bases, with 10 bases left in between. CDR3 sequence (DNA): TGTGCCAGCAGTTTCGGCGTGCGGGAAAAACTGTTTTTT. As protein: CASSFGVREKLFF.

This chain links TRBV7-2 with TRBJ2-7; 8 bases line up with TRBD2. V lost 5 bases and J lost 3; bases outside the gene matches: 3. Germline-derived CDR1 and CDR2 are SGHTA and FQGNSA. This CDR3 has 13 residues. CDR3 bases: TGTGCCAGCAGCCTTAGCGGGAACTACGAGCAGTACTTC. As protein: CASSLSGNYEQYF. Based on the CDR3 plus reference TRBV7-2 and TRBJ2-7, the full variable domain is GAGVSQSPSNKVTEKGKDVELRCDPISGHTALYWYRQSLGQGLEFLIYFQGNSAPDKSGLPSDRFSAERTGGSVSTLTIQRTQQEDSAVYLCASSLSGNYEQYFGPGTRLTVT.

V gene TRBV10-3 combines with J gene TRBJ2-5, with D uncertain. Looked up from germline, CDR1 is ENHRY and CDR2 is SYGVKD. The CDR3 runs to 12 residues. The V and J ends lost 2 bases and 5 bases respectively, with 6 bases between them. CDR3 bases: TGTGCCATCAGTGAGGTCATGGAGACCCAGTACTTC. Translated, it gives CAISEVMETQYF.

This rearrangement joins TRBV15 to TRBJ1-2; D is ambiguous. This CDR3 is 14 amino acids long. The germline CDR1 and CDR2 sequences are LNHNV and YYDKDF (reference sequence). The ends were cut back, 0 bases at V and 6 bases at J, with 11 bases in the middle. CDR3 bases: TGTGCCACCAGCAGAGATCGCGGGCTACATGGCTACACCTTC. This sequence encodes CATSRDRGLHGYTF. Supplemented by reference TRBV15 and TRBJ1-2, the full variable domain reads DAMVIQNPRYQVTQFGKPVTLSCSQTLNHNVMYWYQQKSSQAPKLLFHYYDKDFNNEADTPDNFQSRRPNTSFCFLDIRSPGLGDTAMYLCATSRDRGLHGYTFGSGTRLTVV.

V usage is TRBV19 and J usage is TRBJ2-7, with 10 bases lining up with TRBD1. The V gene end was trimmed by 0 bases and the J gene end by 6 bases; junction bases not matched to a gene: 11. This CDR3 is 17 amino acids long. CDR1 LNHDA and CDR2 SQIVND come from the germline V gene (reference sequence). CDR3 loop: CASSIDTGTGVSGEQYF. The CDR3 DNA is TGTGCCAGTAGTATAGATACCGGGACAGGGGTCTCTGGCGAGCAGTACTTC.

This chain uses TRBV18 with TRBJ1-1; 7 bases fit TRBD1. V shed 0 bases and J 2 bases; nucleotides not matched to a gene: 9. Per the germline V gene, CDR1 is KGHSH and CDR2 is LQKENI. The length of the CDR3 is 17 residues. The DNA for the CDR3 is TGTGCCAGCTCACCACCCGTCAGGGACAGACGAAACACTGAAGCTTTCTTT. Amino acid sequence: CASSPPVRDRRNTEAFF.

This clone showed up just once. The V and J genes are TRBV19 and TRBJ2-5, with 14 nucleotides matching TRBD2. The ends lost 5 bases at V and 4 bases at J; junction bases unmatched: 3. The CDR3 runs to 15 residues. CDR1 and CDR2 from the germline V gene are LNHDA and SQIVND (reference sequence). CDR3 residues: CASSPGTSGGETQYF. CDR3 nucleotides: TGTGCCAGTAGTCCCGGGACTAGCGGGGGAGAGACCCAGTACTTC.

This clone was recorded only once. This chain links TRBV2 with TRBJ2-3; 15 nucleotides match TRBD2. The V segment lost 6 bases and the J segment 2 bases; nucleotides outside the gene matches: 12. The CDR3 length is 19 residues. Germline V lookup: CDR1 SNHLY, CDR2 FYNNEI. The chain's CDR3 is CASSLIGLAGGRATDTQYF. CDR3 nucleotide sequence: TGTGCCAGCAGCCTAATAGGACTAGCGGGGGGGCGGGCCACAGATACGCAGTATTTT.

The chain joins TRBV27 to TRBJ2-7, with TRBD1 matching over 7 bases. With V trimmed by 7 bases and J by 6 bases, 3 bases remained unmatched. The CDR3 sequence is 11 residues long. Germline V gives CDR1 MNHEY, CDR2 SMNVEV (reference sequence). For the CDR3, the DNA is TGTGCCAGCATTAGGGGGCTCGAGCAGTACTTC. It translates to CASIRGLEQYF.